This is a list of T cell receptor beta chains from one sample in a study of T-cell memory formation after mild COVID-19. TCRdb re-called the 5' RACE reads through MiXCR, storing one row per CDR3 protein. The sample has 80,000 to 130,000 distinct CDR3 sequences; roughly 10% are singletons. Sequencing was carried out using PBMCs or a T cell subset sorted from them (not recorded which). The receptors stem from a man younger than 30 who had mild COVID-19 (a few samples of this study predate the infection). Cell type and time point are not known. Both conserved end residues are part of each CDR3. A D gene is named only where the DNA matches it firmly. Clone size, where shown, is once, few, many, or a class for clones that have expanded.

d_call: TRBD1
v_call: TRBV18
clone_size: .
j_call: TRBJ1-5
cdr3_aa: CASSPDRERFGQPQHF
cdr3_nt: TGTGCCAGCTCACCGGACAGGGAGAGATTCGGACAGCCCCAGCATTTT

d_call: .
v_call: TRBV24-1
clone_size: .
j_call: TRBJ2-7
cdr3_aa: CATSDFSSPYEQYF
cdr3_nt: TGTGCCACCAGTGATTTTTCTAGCCCCTACGAGCAGTACTTC

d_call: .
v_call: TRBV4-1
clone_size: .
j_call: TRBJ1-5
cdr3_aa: CASSQIGWDSNQPQHF
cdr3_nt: TGCGCCAGCAGTCAGATCGGTTGGGATAGCAATCAGCCCCAGCATTTT

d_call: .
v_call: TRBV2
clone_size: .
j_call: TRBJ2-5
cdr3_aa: CASIGANQETQYF
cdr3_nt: TGTGCCAGCATCGGGGCGAACCAAGAGACCCAGTACTTC

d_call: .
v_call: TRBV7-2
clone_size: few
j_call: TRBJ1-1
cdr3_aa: CASSLVREAFF
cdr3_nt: TGTGCCAGCAGCTTAGTCAGGGAAGCTTTCTTT

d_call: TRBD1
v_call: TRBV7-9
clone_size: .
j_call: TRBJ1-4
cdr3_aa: CASSLPGQGQKLFF
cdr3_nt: TGTGCCAGCAGCTTACCGGGACAGGGACAAAAACTGTTTTTT

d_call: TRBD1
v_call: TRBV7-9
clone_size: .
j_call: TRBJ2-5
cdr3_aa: CASSHRGETQYF
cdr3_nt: TGTGCCAGCAGCCACAGGGGCGAGACCCAGTACTTC

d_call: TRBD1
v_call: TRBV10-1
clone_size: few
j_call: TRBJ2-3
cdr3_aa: CASSELKTGADTQYF
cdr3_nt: TGCGCCAGCAGTGAGTTAAAGACAGGGGCAGATACGCAGTATTTT

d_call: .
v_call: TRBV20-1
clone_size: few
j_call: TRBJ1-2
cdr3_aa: CSARDQLAANYGYTF
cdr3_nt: TGCAGTGCTAGAGATCAGCTTGCGGCTAACTATGGCTACACCTTC

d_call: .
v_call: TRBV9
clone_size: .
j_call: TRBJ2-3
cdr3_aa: CASSVGGYSSTDTQYF
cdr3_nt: TGTGCCAGCAGCGTAGGGGGATACAGTAGCACAGATACGCAGTATTTT

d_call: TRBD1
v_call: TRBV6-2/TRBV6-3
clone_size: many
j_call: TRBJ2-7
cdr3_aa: CASRQPGQKSYEQYF
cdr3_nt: TGTGCCAGCAGGCAACCGGGACAGAAATCCTACGAGCAGTACTTC

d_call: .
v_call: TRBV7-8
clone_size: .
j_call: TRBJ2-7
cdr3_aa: CASSLAYAGGSEQYF
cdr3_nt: TGTGCCAGCAGCTTAGCCTATGCCGGGGGATCGGAGCAGTACTTC

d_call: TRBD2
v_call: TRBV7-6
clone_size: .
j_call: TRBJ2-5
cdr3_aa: CASSLVIRAGEAQYF
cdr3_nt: TGTGCCAGCAGCTTAGTCATACGGGCGGGAGAGGCCCAGTACTTC

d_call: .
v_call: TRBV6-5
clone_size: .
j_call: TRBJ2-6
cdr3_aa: CASSYSIFGANVLTF
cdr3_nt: TGTGCCAGCAGTTACTCGATCTTTGGGGCCAACGTCCTGACTTTC

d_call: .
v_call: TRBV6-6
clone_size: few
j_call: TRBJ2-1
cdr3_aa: CASSLIGKGSLIYNEQFF
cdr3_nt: TGTGCCAGCAGTCTGATCGGTAAGGGATCATTAATCTACAATGAGCAGTTCTTC

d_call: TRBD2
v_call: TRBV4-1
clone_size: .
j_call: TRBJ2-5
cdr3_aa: CASSQVTSGGGETQYF
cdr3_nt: TGCGCCAGCAGCCAAGTAACTAGCGGGGGAGGGGAGACCCAGTACTTC

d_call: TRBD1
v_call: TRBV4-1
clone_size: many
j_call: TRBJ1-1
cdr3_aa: CASSHRTGGDTEAFF
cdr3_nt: TGCGCCAGCAGCCATAGGACAGGGGGGGACACTGAAGCTTTCTTT

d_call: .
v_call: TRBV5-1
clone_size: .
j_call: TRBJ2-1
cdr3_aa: CASSSRASSYNEQFF
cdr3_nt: TGCGCCAGCAGCTCTCGGGCGAGCTCCTACAATGAGCAGTTCTTC

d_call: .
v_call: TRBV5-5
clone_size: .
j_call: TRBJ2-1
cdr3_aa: CASSRTGRESYNEQFF
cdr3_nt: TGTGCCAGCAGCAGAACGGGGAGAGAATCCTACAATGAGCAGTTCTTC

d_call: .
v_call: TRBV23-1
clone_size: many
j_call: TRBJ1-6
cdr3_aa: CASRNLNSPLHF
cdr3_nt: TGCGCCAGCAGAAACCTCAACTCACCCCTCCACTTT

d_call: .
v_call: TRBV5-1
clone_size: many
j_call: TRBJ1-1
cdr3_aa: CASSPRTVNTEAFF
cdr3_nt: TGCGCCAGCAGCCCGCGGACGGTGAACACTGAAGCTTTCTTT

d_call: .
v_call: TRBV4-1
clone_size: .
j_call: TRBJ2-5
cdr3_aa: CASSPVGGLGGETQYF
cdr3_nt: TGCGCCAGCAGCCCGGTAGGGGGGCTAGGGGGAGAGACCCAGTACTTC

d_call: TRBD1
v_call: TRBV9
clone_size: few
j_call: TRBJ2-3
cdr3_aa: CASSVDTGASTDTQYF
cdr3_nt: TGTGCCAGCAGCGTGGACACAGGGGCCAGCACAGATACGCAGTATTTT

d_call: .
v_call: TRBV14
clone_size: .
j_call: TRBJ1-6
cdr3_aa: CASSQRPSSYNSPLHF
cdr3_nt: TGTGCCAGCAGCCAAAGGCCCAGCTCCTATAATTCACCCCTCCACTTT